Given below is one T cell receptor beta chain in context. This clone has a handful of counts. Its antigen specificity is not known. Nothing much larger sits one base from this clone, and base qualities are not available. The data originate from a study of T cell repertoires in ileal Crohn's disease (dated by TCRdb to between 2018 and 2021). For the wider study: The median duration of disease was roughly 7.6 years, and at the time of surgery about a third of patients were active smokers. Endoscopic postoperative recurrence was defined as a Rutgeerts score above i0. The TCR repertoire was analysed in about 62 patients with Crohn's disease drawn from a prospective multicentre cohort. Every patient underwent surgery because of a complication, which was stricturing disease in around 61% and penetrating disease in around 40%. M6 samples were neoterminal ileum biopsies taken at postoperative colonoscopy. The study was conducted in parallel with a multicentre cohort that was designed to identify predictors of early endoscopic recurrence following ileocolonic resection. A total of some 170 mucosal samples from some 60 patients were sequenced, collected from several sites on the surgical specimen as well as at postoperative endoscopy. Postoperative therapy was given to about half of the patients, with thiopurines administered to more than 10 patients and anti-TNF agents administered to 15 to 20 patients. The paper as a whole reports these results and caveats: A significantly higher proportion of clonal expansions was observed in active smokers at surgery than in non-smokers (approximately 28% vs 17%, p=0.02). Mucosal CD4 and CD8 T cells were sorted and sequenced only in a subgroup of patients, whose size was not stated. Postoperative endoscopy was performed at varying times within the first year after surgery, with a median delay of roughly seven months. Higher high-frequency clone percentages at surgery were associated with endoscopic recurrence; all patients with clonality above 26.8% (18/57) had recurrence. More high-frequency clones were carried by sorted CD8 T cells than by CD4 T cells, suggesting that mucosal expansions were mainly CD8.

Roughly 500 nanograms of biopsy DNA per sample were submitted for commercial TCRB immunosequencing. A two-step, amplification bias-controlled multiplex PCR was used by Adaptive Biotechnology to amplify CDR3 regions from genomic DNA. In the first PCR, primers covered every V and J gene segment, and in the second PCR, barcodes and Illumina adapters were added. CDR3 libraries were sequenced using an Illumina instrument. Turning to the authors' computational methods: The analysis drew on both the pipelines supplied by the vendor and custom analysis of the raw data in R/Bioconductor running R version 3.3.0. Clonality, which ranges from 0 to 1, was calculated as the inverse of the normalised Shannon entropy across all productive clones. High-frequency clones were defined as the repertoire share of the top 100 clones, retaining only clones passing a 95% confidence test. Overlap between samples was measured with the Morisita-Horn index, while repertoire diversity was measured with the Simpson index. Drawn from immuneACCESS, this table holds only the in-frame rearrangements with V and J called that TCRdb kept. Clones are partly lost; checked studies trace under half to an unresolved V gene and leave the rest unexplained. For V, J and clone size, that table is used; D and trimming come from the DNA. Within this sample are some 1,200 clones, with roughly 85% of them counted one time only. Around 4.5% of the sample goes to the ten largest clones.

The time point label on this specimen signifies: neoterminal ileum biopsy at postoperative endoscopy, about 6 months after surgery. Eligible patients were adults with ileal or ileocolonic Crohn's disease who had an indication for ileocolonic resection. Before DNA extraction, whole ileal mucosal biopsies were kept frozen at -80 degrees C. Genomic DNA was isolated from frozen whole biopsies using a TRizol-based method, and the DNA was quantified with a NanoDrop 2000 spectrophotometer. Taken from the germline V gene, the CDR1 and CDR2 loops are KGHSH and LQKENI. The CDR3 contains 14 residues, cysteine and phenylalanine counted. Only CDR3 DNA is held: 42 bases, read in frame from base 1. V and J lose 5 bases and 0 bases, and a span of 11 bases separates them.

The specimen sequenced was ileal tissue. This sequence was found in an adult with Crohn's disease. The chain is encoded by TRBV18 joined to TRBJ2-7; the D segment could be TRBD2, given 5 matching bases. The nucleotide sequence reads as follows: TGTGCCAGCTCAGAGGGTTCCAGCTCCTACGAGCAGTACTTC. It encodes CASSEGSSSYEQYF.